The 19 T cell receptor beta chains reported below all come from one sample, sequenced in a study of cytomegalovirus exposure and HLA in healthy donors. The PCR was carried out with 60 Vbeta primers and 13 Jbeta primers. The data were produced by immunoSEQ multiplex PCR, yet TCRdb's version contains in-frame clones alone and is incomplete. Of some 180,000 clones listed, 79% are singletons. Sequencing input: PBMCs. The receptors derive from a woman in her 30s in good health and CMV-seropositive.

The gene calls are TRBV7-9 and TRBJ2-2; maybe TRBD1 (6 bases). The CDR3 sequence is 14 residues long. Trimming removed 7 bases at V and 6 bases at J, with 15 bases between. The V gene's germline CDR1 is SEHNR and CDR2 FQNEAQ (reference sequence). The CDR3 DNA reads as TGTGCCAGCACCGCTACAGGGATCGCCGGGGAGCTGTTTTTT. It codes for CASTATGIAGELFF.

Only a few counts were recorded for this clone. The chain couples TRBV7-9 to TRBJ2-2, with D possibly TRBD1 on 6 matching bases. Germline V gives CDR1 SEHNR, CDR2 FQNEAQ (reference sequence). The length of the CDR3 is 17 residues. Trimming removed 7 bases from V and 1 base from J, with 19 bases in between. The CDR3 loop is CASTSTHRQENTGELFF. The CDR3 nucleotides are TGTGCCAGCACCAGCACACATCGACAGGAGAACACCGGGGAGCTGTTTTTT.

V gene TRBV9 combines with J gene TRBJ1-4; 8 bases are a match to TRBD1. This CDR3 is built from 14 residues. V dropped 3 bases and J dropped 5; count of bases not matched to a gene: 3. Germline V gene data show CDR1 as SGDLS and CDR2 as YYNGEE. The CDR3 loop is CASSDGTGNEKLFF. The DNA of the CDR3 is TGTGCCAGCAGCGATGGGACAGGCAATGAAAAACTGTTTTTT.

The chain is built from TRBV7-8 and TRBJ2-2; TRBD1 matches 8 bases. CDR1 and CDR2 from the germline V gene are SGHVS and FQNEAQ. The CDR3 length is 16 residues. The junction had 7 bases not matched to a gene; V was cut back by 4 bases and J by 3 bases. CDR3 sequence: CASSSRQGFDTGELFF. The CDR3 region has the DNA TGTGCCAGCAGCTCGAGACAGGGGTTCGACACCGGGGAGCTGTTTTTT.

This clone turned up a few times. The rearrangement links TRBV4-3 to TRBJ2-3, with TRBD2 matching 8 bases. V trimming: 0 bases; J trimming: 2 bases; junction bases outside the gene matches: 10. Germline assignment: CDR1 LGHNA and CDR2 YSLEER. The CDR3 consists of 18 residues. The CDR3 protein is CASSQDWSGRVITDTQYF. The CDR3 DNA reads as TGCGCCAGCAGCCAAGATTGGAGCGGGAGAGTGATCACAGATACGCAGTATTTT.

The J gene is TRBJ2-1, the V gene TRBV4-3, with 10 bases that match TRBD2. The CDR3 loop spans 16 amino acids. Germline assignment: CDR1 LGHNA and CDR2 YSLEER. After removal of 4 bases from V and 4 bases from J, the junction contained 7 bases not matched to a gene. The CDR3 sequence is CASSLSAGGPYNEQFF. CDR3 in DNA: TGCGCCAGCAGCCTCTCAGCGGGGGGGCCATACAATGAGCAGTTCTTC.

The chain joins TRBV9 to TRBJ2-2, with 9 positions matching TRBD2. V dropped 3 bases and J dropped 5; count of bases not matched to a gene: 8. This CDR3 spans 16 amino acids. Germline lookup yields CDR1 SGDLS and CDR2 YYNGEE. The CDR3 loop is CASSAAGGRGTGELFF. Written as DNA, the CDR3 is TGTGCCAGCAGCGCCGCGGGGGGGCGTGGGACCGGGGAGCTGTTTTTT. Based on the CDR3 plus reference TRBV9 and TRBJ2-2, the full variable domain is DSGVTQTPKHLITATGQRVTLRCSPRSGDLSVYWYQQSLDQGLQFLIQYYNGEERAKGNILERFSAQQFPDLHSELNLSSLELGDSALYFCASSAAGGRGTGELFFGEGSRLTVL.

The chain recombines TRBV7-2 with TRBJ2-3, with 7 positions matching TRBD1. Germline trimming cut 5 bases from V and 2 bases from J; bases unmatched to any gene: 10. The CDR3 has 16 residues. Per the germline V gene, CDR1 is SGHTA and CDR2 is FQGNSA. The CDR3 reads CASSQGTDEITDTQYF. The CDR3 bases are TGTGCCAGCAGCCAGGGGACAGATGAAATCACAGATACGCAGTATTTT.

This chain links TRBV10-3 with TRBJ1-3; D is perhaps TRBD1 (5 bases). The CDR3 spans 14 residues. Germline CDR1 and CDR2: ENHRY and SYGVKD. The V gene lost 8 bases and the J gene lost 0 bases, with 11 bases spanning the gap. CDR3 sequence (DNA): TGTGCCATCGGGGGGACGAGCTCTGGAAACACCATATATTTT. Residues: CAIGGTSSGNTIYF.

This rearrangement joins TRBV11-2 to TRBJ2-1; D is ambiguous. The V gene lost 4 bases and the J gene lost 2 bases, with 15 bases spanning the gap. The CDR3 extends over 16 amino acids. Germline loops: CDR1 SGHAT, CDR2 FQNNGV. CDR3 protein: CASSSPATQPYNEQFF. As DNA, the CDR3 is TGTGCCAGCAGCTCTCCCGCGACTCAGCCCTACAATGAGCAGTTCTTC.

This clone has just one count. V usage is TRBV5-4 and J usage is TRBJ1-2, with 7 bases matching TRBD1. Germline V lookup: CDR1 SGHNT, CDR2 YYREEE (reference sequence). With V trimmed by 5 bases and J by 1 base, 17 bases remained unmatched. The CDR3 spans 18 residues. CDR3 loop: CASRFRDSYFGSNYGYTF. The CDR3, as DNA: TGTGCCAGCAGATTCCGGGACAGCTACTTCGGGAGTAACTATGGCTACACCTTC.

V usage is TRBV5-1 and J usage is TRBJ1-4; 8 bases are shared with TRBD1. Unmatched junction bases numbered 2, after V lost 2 bases and J lost 2 bases. This CDR3 is built from 15 residues. CDR1 is SGHRS and CDR2 is YFSETQ in the germline V gene. The CDR3 here is CASSLTGGTNEKLFF. Written as DNA, the CDR3 is TGCGCCAGCAGCTTAACAGGGGGGACTAATGAAAAACTGTTTTTT.

This clone was detected a few times. This rearrangement joins TRBV27 to TRBJ1-3; TRBD1 is a possible D gene (6 bases). Germline CDR1 and CDR2: MNHEY and SMNVEV (reference sequence). This CDR3 is 15 amino acids long. The ends were cut back, 3 bases at V and 0 bases at J, with 9 bases in the middle. The CDR3 reads CASSLVGASGNTIYF. The CDR3 nucleotides are TGTGCCAGCAGTTTGGTGGGGGCCTCTGGAAACACCATATATTTT.

J is TRBJ2-3 and V is TRBV19; D possibly corresponds to TRBD2 (5 bases). V lost 1 base to trimming and J lost 6 bases, with 14 bases between them. Germline V gene lookup returns CDR1 LNHDA and CDR2 SQIVND (reference sequence). The CDR3 has 15 residues. The DNA of the CDR3 is TGTGCCAGTAGTATAGTTCGGGGTCGGGCCGATACGCAGTATTTT. Residues: CASSIVRGRADTQYF.

The genes are TRBV6-4 and TRBJ2-3; tentative D call: TRBD2 (7 bases). Deletions cut 4 bases from V and 2 bases from J, with 10 bases between. CDR1 is MRHNA and CDR2 is SNTAGT in the germline V gene. CDR3 length equals 14 residues. This CDR3 is CASSARGATDTQYF. CDR3 nucleotides: TGTGCCAGCAGTGCACGGGGGGCCACAGATACGCAGTATTTT.

V usage is TRBV29-1 and J usage is TRBJ1-1; no reliable D call. The V gene lost 5 bases and the J gene lost 1 base, with 8 bases spanning the gap. The CDR3 is made up of 12 amino acids. Germline V gene lookup returns CDR1 SQVTM and CDR2 ANQGSEA. As DNA, the CDR3 is TGCAGCGTTTCTTCAGGGAACACTGAAGCTTTCTTT. Encoded protein: CSVSSGNTEAFF.

In regard to this clone: The same CDR3 is also encoded by other DNA sequences in this sample. The rearrangement uses TRBV4-3 and TRBJ1-1, with D hard to call. V was pared by 0 bases and J by 0 bases, with 5 bases between. The length of the CDR3 is 14 residues. Germline CDR1 LGHNA, CDR2 YSLEER. The CDR3 protein is CASSQDRVNTEAFF. CDR3 bases: TGCGCCAGCAGCCAAGATCGTGTGAACACTGAAGCTTTCTTT.

The V call is TRBV7-8, the J call TRBJ1-5, with 7 nucleotides matching TRBD1. CDR3 size: 16 residues. V was pared by 5 bases and J by 0 bases, with 7 bases of the junction left unmatched. Germline V gives CDR1 SGHVS, CDR2 FQNEAQ. CDR3 sequence: CASSITRDSSNQPQHF. CDR3 coding DNA: TGTGCCAGCAGCATCACCCGGGACAGTAGCAATCAGCCCCAGCATTTT.

This clone was found a few times. This sequence joins TRBV6-5 and TRBJ2-7; 8 nucleotides agree with TRBD1. V lost 4 bases to trimming and J lost 0 bases; unmatched junction nucleotides: 2. The CDR3 sequence is 14 residues long. Germline V CDR1 and CDR2: MNHEY, SVGAGI. This chain's CDR3 is CASSSDRASYEQYF. The CDR3 DNA is TGTGCCAGCAGTTCGGACAGGGCCTCCTACGAGCAGTACTTC.